The T cell receptor (beta chain) described here comes from a study of CD8 T cells in ankylosing spondylitis. General observations from the study: Clones linked to disease were reported to show significant enrichment in matched ankylosing spondylitis synovial fluid. In reactive arthritis synovial fluid and blood, some motif variants had been reported before. In ankylosing spondylitis blood, a motif of roughly 8 highly homologous TCR beta variants appeared characteristic.

Germline V gene sequence: CDR1 SQVTM, CDR2 ANQGSEA. V lost 7 bases to trimming and J lost 1 base, with 16 bases between them. The CDR3 is made up of 14 amino acids. Each CDR3 protein is one row after TCRdb ran MiXCR on the 5' RACE reads. The sample includes 450,000 to 550,000 distinct CDR3 sequences, approximately 5.3% of them seen just once. This clonotype was seen ten or more times. Its antigen is still unknown. The chain combines TRBV29-1 with TRBJ1-1; the D gene is possibly TRBD1 (6 bases). The material sequenced was blood, either unsorted or a sorted T cell fraction (not recorded which). The TCR comes from a male donor with ankylosing spondylitis. CDR3 amino acids: CSACGQRTNTEAFF. DNA of the CDR3: TGCAGCGCCTGTGGACAGAGGACGAACACTGAAGCTTTCTTT.